One sample yielded the 12 T cell receptor beta chains listed below, sequenced in a study of OX40 agonist ivuxolimab in advanced cancers. Assay: immunoSEQ multiplex PCR; the TCRdb copy retains only in-frame clones and omits some. Altogether 45,000 to 60,000 clones are present, approximately 89% being singletons, with the ten largest covering around 5.6%. The input for sequencing was CD4+ or CD8+ T cells sorted from blood, taken in a trial of the OX40 agonist ivuxolimab. The receptor set was obtained from an adult with an advanced solid tumor such as melanoma, head and neck, liver or kidney cancer.

V and J are TRBV28 and TRBJ1-1; D gene ambiguous. In germline, CDR1 is MDHEN, CDR2 SYDVKM. The CDR3 has 14 amino acids. V dropped 5 bases and J dropped 4 bases, with 14 bases sitting between them. The CDR3 reads CASSGLPWGTEAFF. The CDR3 DNA sequence: TGTGCCAGCAGTGGGTTGCCGTGGGGCACTGAAGCTTTCTTT.

The CDR3 DNA is TGCGCCAGCAGCCAACAAGCGGGAGTCTCTATCAGCAATGAGCAGTTCTTC. Residues: CASSQQAGVSISNEQFF. The chain links TRBV4-3 to TRBJ2-1, with TRBD2 identical over 8 bases. V gave up 2 bases and J gave up 6 bases; unmatched junction bases: 12. Germline assignment: CDR1 LGHNA and CDR2 YSLEER. This CDR3 has 17 amino acids.

The gene calls are TRBV9 and TRBJ1-2, with 7 bases aligning to TRBD1. Germline CDR1 SGDLS, CDR2 YYNGEE. V shed 1 base, J shed 11 bases, and the junction held 14 bases outside the gene matches. CDR3 length: 15 amino acids. The CDR3 nucleotides are TGTGCCAGCAGCGTATTACAGGGGCCGGCGGGAGGTTACACCTTC. Its translation: CASSVLQGPAGGYTF.

This CDR3 reads CASMASNEQFF. The DNA for the CDR3 is TGTGCCAGCATGGCTAGCAATGAGCAGTTCTTC. This chain links TRBV2 with TRBJ2-1, with D unresolved. Trimming shortened V by 7 bases and J by 6 bases, and 7 bases separated the two germline ends. The germline V gene encodes CDR1 SNHLY and CDR2 FYNNEI. The CDR3 length is 11 residues.

This chain links TRBV6-1 with TRBJ2-5, with D tentatively TRBD2 (5 bases). Per the germline V gene, CDR1 is MNHNS and CDR2 is SASEGT. V gave up 6 bases and J gave up 1 base, with 12 bases separating them. This CDR3 is built from 14 residues. CDR3 protein: CASRESGSQETQYF. CDR3 nucleotides: TGTGCCAGCAGGGAATCGGGATCCCAAGAGACCCAGTACTTC.

The rearrangement joins TRBV4-1 to TRBJ1-1; D is unclear. Germline-derived CDR1 and CDR2 are MGHRA and YSYEKL. Trimming removed 5 bases from V and 6 bases from J, with 13 bases in between. The CDR3 totals 13 residues. The CDR3 nucleotides read TGCGCCAGCAGCGACATTCTTTCGGCTGAAGCTTTCTTT. Protein: CASSDILSAEAFF.

The chain combines TRBV9 with TRBJ1-2, with TRBD1 as a possible D gene (5 bases). The CDR3 loop spans 16 amino acids. Trimming took off 0 bases at V and 1 base at J, with 13 bases between the two ends. Germline V lookup: CDR1 SGDLS, CDR2 YYNGEE. CDR3 loop: CASSVVGGELNYGYTF. As DNA, the CDR3 is TGTGCCAGCAGCGTAGTCGGGGGGGAGCTTAACTATGGCTACACCTTC.

V usage is TRBV28 and J usage is TRBJ2-3; the D call may be TRBD1 or TRBD2 (5 bases each). Between the trimmed V and J ends, which lost 3 bases and 3 bases, there was a span of 10 bases. In germline, CDR1 is MDHEN, CDR2 SYDVKM. There are 14 residues in the CDR3. The CDR3 protein is CASSLTGATDTQYF. In DNA form, the CDR3 reads TGTGCCAGCAGTTTGACCGGGGCTACAGATACGCAGTATTTT.

The chain carries TRBV7-7 and TRBJ2-3; perhaps TRBD2 as D (6 bases). Germline-derived CDR1 and CDR2 are SSHAT and FNYEAQ (reference sequence). This CDR3 has 14 amino acids. V lost 4 bases, J lost 3 bases, and 11 bases lay in between. The DNA of the CDR3 is TGTGCCAGCAGCTCCGGGAGAACTACAGATACGCAGTATTTT. Protein sequence: CASSSGRTTDTQYF.

The gene calls are TRBV27 and TRBJ2-1; D gene unclear. The CDR3 sequence is 14 residues long. The V end lost 5 bases, the J end lost 6 bases, and 14 bases lay between the germline ends. Germline V gene data show CDR1 as MNHEY and CDR2 as SMNVEV (reference sequence). The CDR3 spells CASSALSYGNEQFF. In DNA, the CDR3 is TGTGCCAGCAGTGCCCTATCTTACGGCAATGAGCAGTTCTTC.

The CDR3 spells CASSLVAGLNTGELFF. The CDR3 DNA reads TGTGCCAGCAGTTTAGTAGCGGGACTAAACACCGGGGAGCTGTTTTTT. The chain is built from TRBV6-5 and TRBJ2-2; 8 nucleotides agree with TRBD2. The CDR3 totals 16 residues. CDR1 and CDR2 from the germline V gene are MNHEY and SVGAGI. Unmatched junction bases numbered 6, after V lost 4 bases and J lost 2 bases.

The chain employs TRBV19 and TRBJ1-2; D unresolved. The CDR3 runs 13 residues. V dropped 5 bases and J dropped 7 bases, with 14 bases sitting between them. Germline CDR1 reads LNHDA; CDR2 reads SQIVND (reference sequence). The CDR3: CASSPPAGAGYTF. CDR3 coding DNA: TGTGCCAGTAGTCCCCCCGCTGGAGCTGGCTACACCTTC.